This T cell receptor (beta chain) derives from a study of regulatory T cells in long-lasting Graves disease. This clonotype was seen ten or more times. The antigen is unknown. Time point in this sample: newly diagnosed GD, antithyroid drugs for less than 3 months. There was RNA extracted from PBMCs, and the TCR library was made from it. Findings and caveats of the study: Accuracy might have suffered from few samples.

Construction of TCR beta libraries relied on iRepertoire HTBI primers and on Arm-PCR targeting CDR3 regions. How the authors handled the data: Across samples, roughly 64 TRBV and 13 to 15 TRBJ segments were found. TCRdb reprocessed the multiplex PCR reads with MiXCR, giving one entry per CDR3 protein. These V and J calls are TCRdb output, not the study's own analysis. The repertoire has 240,000 or so distinct CDR3 sequences, 20% of them found once; the top ten carry about 15%. V lost 5 bases and J 10 bases, leaving 9 bases between the germline ends. Per the germline V gene, CDR1 is SGHAT and CDR2 is FQNNGV. This CDR3 has 12 residues.

This TCR came from a female donor with Graves disease. The source material was peripheral blood mononuclear cells (PBMCs), sampled at new diagnosis, from a patient treated with antithyroid drugs. V gene TRBV11-2 combines with J gene TRBJ1-6; no clear D gene. This chain's CDR3 is CASSPSRSPLHF. The CDR3 DNA reads TGTGCCAGCAGCCCATCAAGGTCACCCCTCCACTTT.